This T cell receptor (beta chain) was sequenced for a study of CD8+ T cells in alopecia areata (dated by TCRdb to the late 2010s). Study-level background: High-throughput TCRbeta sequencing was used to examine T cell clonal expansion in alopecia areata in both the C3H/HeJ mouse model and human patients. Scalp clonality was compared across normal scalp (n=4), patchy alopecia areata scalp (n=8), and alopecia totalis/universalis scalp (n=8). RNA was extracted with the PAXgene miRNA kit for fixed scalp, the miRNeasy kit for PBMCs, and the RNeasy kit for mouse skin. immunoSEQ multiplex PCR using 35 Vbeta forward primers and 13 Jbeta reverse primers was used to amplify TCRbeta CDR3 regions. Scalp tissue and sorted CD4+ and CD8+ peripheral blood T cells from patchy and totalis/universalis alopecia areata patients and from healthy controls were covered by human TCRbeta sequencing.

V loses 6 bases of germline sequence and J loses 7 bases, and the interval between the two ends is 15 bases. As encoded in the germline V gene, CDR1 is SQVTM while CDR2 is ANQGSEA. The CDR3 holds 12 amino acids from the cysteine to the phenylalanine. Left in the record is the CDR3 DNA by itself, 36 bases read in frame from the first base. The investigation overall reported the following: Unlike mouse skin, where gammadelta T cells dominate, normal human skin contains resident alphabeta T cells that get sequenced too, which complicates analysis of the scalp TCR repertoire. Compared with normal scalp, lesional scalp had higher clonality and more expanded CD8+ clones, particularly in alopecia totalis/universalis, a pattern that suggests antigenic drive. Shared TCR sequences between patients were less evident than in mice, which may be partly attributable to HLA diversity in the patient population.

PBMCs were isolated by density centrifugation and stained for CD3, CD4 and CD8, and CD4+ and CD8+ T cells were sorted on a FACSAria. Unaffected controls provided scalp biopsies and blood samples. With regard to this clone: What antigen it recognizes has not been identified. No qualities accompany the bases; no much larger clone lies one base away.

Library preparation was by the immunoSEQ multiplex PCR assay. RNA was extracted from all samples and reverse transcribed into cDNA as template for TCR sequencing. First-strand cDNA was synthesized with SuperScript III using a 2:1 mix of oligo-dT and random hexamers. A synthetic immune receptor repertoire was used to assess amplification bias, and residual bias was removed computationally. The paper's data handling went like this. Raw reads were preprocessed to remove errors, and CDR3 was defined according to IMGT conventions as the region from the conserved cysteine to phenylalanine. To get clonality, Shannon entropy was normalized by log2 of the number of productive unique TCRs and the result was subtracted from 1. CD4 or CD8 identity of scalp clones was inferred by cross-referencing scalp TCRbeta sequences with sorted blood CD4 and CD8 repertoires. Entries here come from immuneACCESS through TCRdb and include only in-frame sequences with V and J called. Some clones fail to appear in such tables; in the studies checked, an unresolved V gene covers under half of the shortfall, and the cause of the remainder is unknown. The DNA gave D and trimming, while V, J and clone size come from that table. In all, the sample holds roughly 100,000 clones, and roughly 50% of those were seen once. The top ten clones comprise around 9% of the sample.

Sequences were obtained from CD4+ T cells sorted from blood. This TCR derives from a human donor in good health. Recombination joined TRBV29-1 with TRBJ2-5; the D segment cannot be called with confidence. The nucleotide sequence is TGCAGCGTGAAAGCCCGAGACCCGACCCAGTACTTC. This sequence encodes CSVKARDPTQYF.